This T cell receptor (beta chain) appears in the sequencing data of a study of CD8+ T cells in alopecia areata. Study-wide context: Oral tofacitinib, 5 to 10 mg twice daily, was given in an open-label trial.

Note on this clone: The antigen is unknown.

Regarding the study as a whole: Especially in alopecia totalis/universalis, lesional scalp showed greater clonality than normal scalp did. With patients, TCR sharing proved less clear than in mice, a difference possibly related to HLA.

Alopecia areata patients had lesional scalp punch biopsies and peripheral blood taken from them. Extraction of RNA preceded its reverse transcription into cDNA, which served as the sequencing template. This table comes from immunoSEQ multiplex PCR, and its TCRdb copy is limited to in-frame clones, with some not included. The sample holds fewer than 200,000 clones; 50% to 75% are singletons and the top ten take approximately 14%. Between the trimmed V and J ends, which lost 1 base and 9 bases, there was a span of 5 bases. The CDR3 has 12 residues. In germline, CDR1 is SGHDT, CDR2 YYEEEE. The specimen was CD4+ T cells sorted from blood, collected at week 0. The chain carries TRBV5-6 and TRBJ1-6; D call uncertain. This sequence was found in a human donor with alopecia areata. The CDR3 here is CASSLFGSPLHF. The CDR3 DNA is TGTGCCAGCAGCTTGTTTGGTTCACCCCTCCACTTT.